This T cell receptor (beta chain) came from a study of blood T cell repertoires in COVID-19. Using immunoSEQ multiplex PCR, the repertoire was profiled, and TCRdb retains in-frame clones only, with some absent. This sample yields about 220,000 clones, of which about 81% are seen a single time; approximately 8.4% belongs to the top ten. This CDR3 is 15 amino acids long. Germline V gives CDR1 SGHNT, CDR2 YYREEE (reference sequence). J lost 4 bases, V lost 4 bases, and 4 bases had no gene match. This clonotype originated in a woman aged 80 or over with COVID-19, enrolled during active disease. The sequencing input was peripheral blood. The chain joins TRBV5-4 to TRBJ1-3, with TRBD1 identical over 11 bases. Here the CDR3 DNA reads TGTGCCAGCAGCCCGGACAGGGGGCAAGGAAACACCATATATTTT. It encodes CASSPDRGQGNTIYF. The full variable domain, in which reference TRBV5-4 and TRBJ1-3 provide the parts outside the CDR3, is ETGVTQSPTHLIKTRGQQVTLRCSSQSGHNTVSWYQQALGQGPQFIFQYYREEENGRGNFPPRFSGLQFPNYSSELNVNALELDDSALYLCASSPDRGQGNTIYFGEGSWLTVV.